This T cell receptor (beta chain) derives from a study of blood T cell repertoires in COVID-19. Background on the study: The United States, Italy and Spain supplied acute and convalescent COVID-19 samples. PBMCs, B-cell-depleted T cells, or T cells were the source of the cDNA or gDNA that made up the material.

Germline V gene lookup returns CDR1 MDHEN and CDR2 SYDVKM. The length of the CDR3 is 13 residues. Deletions cut 4 bases from V and 7 bases from J, with 13 bases between. Measured with immunoSEQ multiplex PCR; TCRdb has only the in-frame clones, and not every one. The sample consists of about 300,000 clones, under 90% of them appearing once. This clone has just a few counts. The specimen sequenced was PBMCs or T cells enriched from blood (not recorded which). The gene calls are TRBV28 and TRBJ1-1; perhaps TRBD1 as D (6 bases). This clonotype originated in a woman between 45 and 65 years old who had been exposed to COVID-19. The CDR3 bases are TGTGCCAGCAGTTCGGGACACGTGCTTGAAGCTTTCTTT. Protein product: CASSSGHVLEAFF.